The clone carrying this T cell receptor beta chain was detected many times. Antigen unknown. Each cDNA molecule carried a unique molecular identifier. TCRdb re-analysed the 5' RACE reads in MiXCR, keeping a single row per CDR3 protein. The sample contains more than 65,000 distinct CDR3 sequences, about 14% of which appear only once. This sample was included in a study of early T cells in non-severe SARS-CoV-2 infection. Study-level information: Sequenced material consisted of bulk RNA (from unsorted whole blood), and chains were unpaired.

J gave up 5 bases and V 1 base, and 4 bases lay outside the gene matches. This CDR3 spans 16 amino acids. The germline V gene encodes CDR1 LGHNA and CDR2 YNFKEQ. Study outcomes and limitations: VDJdb-based matching was biased toward anti-spike CD8 responses and missed private and CD4 specificities.

This TCR came from an adult who was a healthcare worker with PCR-confirmed SARS-CoV-2 infection or an uninfected control (not recorded which). The sample was whole blood, taken at baseline. This chain links TRBV4-2 with TRBJ2-3, with TRBD2 identical over 12 bases. The CDR3 sequence: CASSQGLAGAVDTQYF. The CDR3 nucleotides read TGTGCCAGCAGCCAAGGACTAGCGGGAGCAGTAGATACGCAGTATTTT.